The rows below give T cell receptor beta chains drawn from one sample of a study of Ad26.COV2.S vaccination and SARS-CoV-2 variants. Method: immunoSEQ multiplex PCR; TCRdb's copy keeps in-frame clones and lacks some. The data show 150,000 to 200,000 clones, around nine tenths seen once. Specimen: peripheral blood, collected after recovery from COVID-19. These receptors all come from a human donor who had recovered from COVID-19. Each CDR3 is given with its conserved first and last residue. The order of the fields is J gene, D gene, V gene, clone size, CDR3 DNA, CDR3 protein. A D gene is named only where the DNA matches it firmly. Clone size is given for some rows only: seen once, a few or many times, or a class if the clone is expanded.

J: TRBJ2-7
D: .
V: TRBV30
size: .
DNA: TGTGCCTGGAGTGCCAGCTCCGAGCAGTACTTC
CDR3: CAWSASSEQYF

J: TRBJ1-2
D: .
V: TRBV30
size: .
DNA: TGTGCCTGTCCCCCTAGACAGATTAACTATGGCTACACCTTC
CDR3: CACPPRQINYGYTF

J: TRBJ2-5
D: TRBD1
V: TRBV9
size: .
DNA: TGTGCCAGCAGCCCAAACCCGGGACAGATAGAGACCCAGTACTTC
CDR3: CASSPNPGQIETQYF

J: TRBJ2-7
D: TRBD2
V: TRBV4-1
size: .
DNA: TGCGCCAGCAGCCGCCGACTAGCGGGAGGCTCCTACGAGCAGTACTTC
CDR3: CASSRRLAGGSYEQYF

J: TRBJ1-4
D: TRBD1
V: TRBV6-6
size: .
DNA: TGTGCCACCGCGCTGGACAGGGGGAATGAAAAACTGTTTTTT
CDR3: CATALDRGNEKLFF

J: TRBJ1-2
D: TRBD1
V: TRBV6-1
size: .
DNA: TGTGCCAGCAGTGGGACAGGGGGAGAGGGTAACTATGGCTACACCTTC
CDR3: CASSGTGGEGNYGYTF

J: TRBJ2-7
D: TRBD2
V: TRBV5-5
size: .
DNA: TGTGCCAGCAGCCGGACTAGGATCGAGCAGTACTTC
CDR3: CASSRTRIEQYF

J: TRBJ2-2
D: .
V: TRBV5-8
size: .
DNA: TGTGCCAGCAGCAGGGGTAGCGGCTCGACCGGGGAGCTGTTTTTT
CDR3: CASSRGSGSTGELFF

J: TRBJ2-3
D: TRBD1
V: TRBV10-3
size: once
DNA: TGTGCCACGGGACAGGGAAAAGTAGATACGCAGTATTTT
CDR3: CATGQGKVDTQYF

J: TRBJ2-7
D: .
V: TRBV6-5
size: .
DNA: TGTGCCAGCAGTTACGAACAGTCCTCCTACGAGCAGTACTTC
CDR3: CASSYEQSSYEQYF

J: TRBJ1-2
D: TRBD1
V: TRBV5-1
size: many
DNA: TGCGCCAGCAGCCCGACAGGGGGTAACTATGGCTACACCTTC
CDR3: CASSPTGGNYGYTF

J: TRBJ1-1
D: .
V: TRBV3-1/TRBV3-2
size: once
DNA: TGTGCCAGCAGCCCCTCTGGGGAGATCACTGAAGCTTTCTTT
CDR3: CASSPSGEITEAFF

J: TRBJ1-2
D: TRBD1
V: TRBV28
size: .
DNA: TGTGCCAGCAGTTCTCAGGGGGCCAGGGCTGGCTACACCTTC
CDR3: CASSSQGARAGYTF

J: TRBJ2-5
D: TRBD1
V: TRBV2
size: .
DNA: TGTGCCAGCCTTTTTCAGGGGGTGAAGGAGACCCAGTACTTC
CDR3: CASLFQGVKETQYF

J: TRBJ1-2
D: .
V: TRBV7-9
size: .
DNA: TGTGCCAGCAGCTCCCACAGGGATGGCTACACCTTC
CDR3: CASSSHRDGYTF

J: TRBJ2-7
D: .
V: TRBV20-1
size: .
DNA: TGCAGTGTCTCGCATTACGAGCAGTACTTC
CDR3: CSVSHYEQYF

J: TRBJ2-5
D: TRBD2
V: TRBV5-4
size: .
DNA: TGTGCCAGCAGCTTAGGGACTAGCGGAATCCCTTGGACCCAGTACTTC
CDR3: CASSLGTSGIPWTQYF

J: TRBJ1-1
D: .
V: TRBV7-9
size: few
DNA: TGTGCCAGCGGCTACAGAGAAGCTTTCTTT
CDR3: CASGYREAFF

J: TRBJ2-7
D: .
V: TRBV20-1
size: .
DNA: TGCAGTGCTAGTGACGCTCTGGGGCTAGCAATCTACGAGCAGTACTTC
CDR3: CSASDALGLAIYEQYF

J: TRBJ2-5
D: TRBD1
V: TRBV7-9
size: .
DNA: TGTGCCACCGGACAGGGGTTGAAAGAGACCCAGTACTTC
CDR3: CATGQGLKETQYF

J: TRBJ1-2
D: .
V: TRBV5-4
size: .
DNA: TGTGCCAGCAGCTCCTCTTGGGAAAGGGGCTACACCTTC
CDR3: CASSSSWERGYTF

J: TRBJ2-3
D: .
V: TRBV9
size: .
DNA: TGTGCCAGCAGCCCCCCCGGTGTAGCTGGAGATACGCAGTATTTT
CDR3: CASSPPGVAGDTQYF

J: TRBJ2-3
D: TRBD2
V: TRBV5-4
size: once
DNA: TGTGCCAGCAGGACAGCGGGGGCCTGGGATACGCAGTATTTT
CDR3: CASRTAGAWDTQYF

J: TRBJ2-7
D: TRBD2
V: TRBV9
size: .
DNA: TGTGCCAGCAGCGTAGGGACTAGCGGGGGGTTCTACGAGCAGTACTTC
CDR3: CASSVGTSGGFYEQYF

J: TRBJ1-5
D: .
V: TRBV2
size: .
DNA: TGTGCCAGCAGTGAACAGGGTGGGGAATGGAGCAATCAGCCCCAGCATTTT
CDR3: CASSEQGGEWSNQPQHF

J: TRBJ1-3
D: .
V: TRBV5-1
size: .
DNA: TGCGCCAGCAGCTTGGGGGATGCTGGAAACACCATATATTTT
CDR3: CASSLGDAGNTIYF

J: TRBJ1-1
D: .
V: TRBV2
size: .
DNA: TGTGCCAGCCAGGGGCTGCGGAACACTGAAGCTTTCTTT
CDR3: CASQGLRNTEAFF

J: TRBJ1-2
D: .
V: TRBV19
size: .
DNA: TGTGCCAGTAGTGCCCGACAGATCCTGAACTATGGCTACACCTTC
CDR3: CASSARQILNYGYTF

J: TRBJ1-5
D: .
V: TRBV19
size: .
DNA: TGTGCCAGTAGTATTACCAGGAGATTGGGCAATCAGCCCCAGCATTTT
CDR3: CASSITRRLGNQPQHF

J: TRBJ1-1
D: .
V: TRBV27
size: .
DNA: TGTGCCAGCAGTCCCCAGTTCGGGGGACAGAACACTGAAGCTTTCTTT
CDR3: CASSPQFGGQNTEAFF

J: TRBJ1-1
D: .
V: TRBV5-1
size: once
DNA: TGCGCCAGCAGCCTTATTCTGAGCACTGAAGCTTTCTTT
CDR3: CASSLILSTEAFF

J: TRBJ2-1
D: TRBD1
V: TRBV7-8
size: .
DNA: TGTGCCAGCAGCTCCCTGAGGGGGCGGATACATGAGCAGTTCTTC
CDR3: CASSSLRGRIHEQFF

J: TRBJ1-5
D: .
V: TRBV6-6
size: few
DNA: TGTGCCAGCAGTCGTGGGGTCAGGGACAATCAGCCCCAGCATTTT
CDR3: CASSRGVRDNQPQHF

J: TRBJ2-5
D: .
V: TRBV5-6
size: .
DNA: TGTGCCAGCAGCTTGGGGCAGCAAGAGACCCAGTACTTC
CDR3: CASSLGQQETQYF

J: TRBJ1-5
D: TRBD1
V: TRBV28
size: .
DNA: TGTGCCAGCACCCCGACAGGGGCCCCCAATCAGCCCCAGCATTTT
CDR3: CASTPTGAPNQPQHF

J: TRBJ2-1
D: .
V: TRBV12-3/TRBV12-4
size: .
DNA: TGTGCCAGCAGCCGCGGCCTGAATGAGCAGTTCTTC
CDR3: CASSRGLNEQFF

J: TRBJ1-1
D: .
V: TRBV6-5
size: .
DNA: TGTGCCAGCTCAGTCACCGTTGAGGCTGAAGCTTTCTTT
CDR3: CASSVTVEAEAFF